These 28 T cell receptor beta chains were sequenced from one sample in a study of Ad26.COV2.S vaccination and SARS-CoV-2 variants. Assay used: immunoSEQ multiplex PCR; TCRdb lists only in-frame clones, some missing. The sample has roughly 380,000 clones, about 90% seen once. The sample in question was peripheral blood, obtained after recovery from COVID-19. The receptors come from a human donor who had recovered from COVID-19.

The chain couples TRBV5-4 to TRBJ2-3, with 8 bases lining up with TRBD1. V lost 0 bases to trimming and J lost 5 bases; unmatched junction nucleotides: 5. The CDR3 loop spans 15 amino acids. From germline, CDR1 is SGHNT and CDR2 YYREEE (reference sequence). The CDR3 is CASSLGQGAGDTQYF. The CDR3 coding sequence is TGTGCCAGCAGCTTGGGGCAGGGGGCCGGAGATACGCAGTATTTT. The variable domain in full, completed from reference TRBV5-4 and TRBJ2-3, reads ETGVTQSPTHLIKTRGQQVTLRCSSQSGHNTVSWYQQALGQGPQFIFQYYREEENGRGNFPPRFSGLQFPNYSSELNVNALELDDSALYLCASSLGQGAGDTQYFGPGTRLTVL.

V usage is TRBV4-1 and J usage is TRBJ1-6; D may be TRBD1 (6 bases). Trimming pared 1 base from V and 6 bases from J, leaving 22 bases between. The CDR3 totals 19 residues. The germline gives CDR1 MGHRA, CDR2 YSYEKL. Written as DNA, the CDR3 is TGCGCCAGCAGCCAAGCCCCTTTACAGGGAAGGGGATTTAATTCACCCCTCCACTTT. Residues: CASSQAPLQGRGFNSPLHF.

The table lists this clone with a few counts. The chain carries TRBV6-6 and TRBJ1-5, with a possible D match to TRBD1 (6 bases). This CDR3 is built from 13 residues. CDR1 and CDR2 from the germline V gene are MNHNY and SVGAGI (reference sequence). V gave up 4 bases and J gave up 2 bases, with 6 bases separating them. DNA of the CDR3: TGTGCCAGCAGTTCAGGGGGCAATCAGCCCCAGCATTTT. Residues: CASSSGGNQPQHF.

The genes are TRBV5-1 and TRBJ2-1; 15 nucleotides align to TRBD2. Germline trimming cut 2 bases from V and 3 bases from J; bases unmatched to any gene: 6. The CDR3 runs to 18 residues. CDR1 and CDR2 (germline): SGHRS, YFSETQ. The DNA for the CDR3 is TGCGCCAGCAGCTTATTCGGACTAGCGGGGGGGTACTACAATGAGCAGTTCTTC. Translation gives CASSLFGLAGGYYNEQFF.

The chain combines TRBV9 with TRBJ2-7; D tentatively fits TRBD1 or TRBD2 (6 bases each). CDR3 length equals 14 residues. With 4 bases removed from V and 0 bases from J, the gap between germline ends came to 11 bases. CDR1 SGDLS and CDR2 YYNGEE come from the germline V gene. The chain's CDR3 is CASSWGASSYEQYF. CDR3 nucleotide sequence: TGTGCCAGCAGCTGGGGGGCCAGCTCCTACGAGCAGTACTTC.

The chain joins TRBV7-9 to TRBJ1-1; 10 bases are a match to TRBD1. Germline-derived CDR1 and CDR2 are SEHNR and FQNEAQ (reference sequence). J gave up 5 bases and V 7 bases, and 7 bases lay outside the gene matches. CDR3 length: 14 amino acids. The CDR3 sequence: CASTMDRGGTEAFF. In DNA form, the CDR3 reads TGTGCCAGCACCATGGACAGGGGGGGAACTGAAGCTTTCTTT.

The chain combines TRBV5-1 with TRBJ2-1; 9 bases fit TRBD1. The V gene's germline CDR1 is SGHRS and CDR2 YFSETQ. Trimming at V came to 0 bases and at J to 3 bases, leaving 10 bases not matched to a gene. This CDR3 is 18 amino acids long. The DNA for the CDR3 is TGCGCCAGCAGCTTGGCGGGACAGGGCATTACTTTCTACAATGAGCAGTTCTTC. Its translation: CASSLAGQGITFYNEQFF.

The rearrangement joins TRBV6-5 to TRBJ2-7, with TRBD1 matching 9 bases. This CDR3 has 15 amino acids. Germline V gene data show CDR1 as MNHEY and CDR2 as SVGAGI. V shed 5 bases, J shed 1 base, and the junction held 6 bases outside the gene matches. The chain's CDR3 is CASSRRTGVSYEQYF. For the CDR3, the DNA is TGTGCCAGCAGTCGTCGGACAGGGGTTTCCTACGAGCAGTACTTC.

For this clone: The sample contains more than one DNA sequence encoding this CDR3. J is TRBJ2-5 and V is TRBV10-1, with 7 bases fitting TRBD2. This CDR3 contains 13 residues. Germline V CDR1 and CDR2: WNHNN, SYGVQD (reference sequence). With V trimmed by 6 bases and J by 1 base, 2 bases remained unmatched. CDR3 region: CASSGTIQETQYF. For the CDR3, the DNA is TGCGCCAGCAGCGGGACTATCCAAGAGACCCAGTACTTC.

The chain recombines TRBV7-8 with TRBJ2-2; tentatively, D is TRBD2 (5 bases). The V end was cut by 5 bases, the J end by 4 bases, with 17 bases between. The V gene's germline CDR1 is SGHVS and CDR2 FQNEAQ. The CDR3 runs to 16 residues. The CDR3 is CASSKEGRVSTGELFF. CDR3 nucleotides: TGTGCCAGCAGCAAAGAGGGCCGGGTCAGCACCGGGGAGCTGTTTTTT.

The chain links TRBV29-1 to TRBJ2-1, with 8 bases that match TRBD2. V dropped 0 bases and J dropped 0; count of bases not matched to a gene: 4. The V gene's germline CDR1 is SQVTM and CDR2 ANQGSEA. The CDR3 is 16 residues long. The CDR3 is CSVEEIAGISYNEQFF. The CDR3, as DNA: TGCAGCGTTGAAGAGATAGCGGGGATCTCCTACAATGAGCAGTTCTTC.

The CDR3 protein is CASSPGQGYEQYF. CDR3 DNA sequence: TGTGCCAGCAGTCCGGGACAGGGCTACGAGCAGTACTTC. V is TRBV27 and J is TRBJ2-7, with 9 nucleotides matching TRBD1. The CDR3 contains 13 residues. J was trimmed by 3 bases and V by 5 bases; bases with no gene match: 2. The V gene's germline CDR1 is MNHEY and CDR2 SMNVEV (reference sequence).

The J gene is TRBJ1-2, the V gene TRBV18; D not certain. Germline V lookup: CDR1 KGHSH, CDR2 LQKENI. V lost 3 bases to trimming and J lost 6 bases, with 14 bases between them. The CDR3 is made up of 14 amino acids. This CDR3 reads CASSPFPHWDGYTF. CDR3 coding DNA: TGTGCCAGCTCACCTTTTCCTCACTGGGATGGCTACACCTTC.

This chain uses TRBV12-5 with TRBJ2-1; unclear D gene. Germline assignment: CDR1 LGHNT and CDR2 FRNRAP. With 0 bases removed from V and 5 bases from J, the gap between germline ends came to 5 bases. The CDR3 consists of 13 residues. The CDR3 sequence: CASGLVRDNEQFF. CDR3 DNA sequence: TGTGCTAGTGGTTTGGTACGCGACAATGAGCAGTTCTTC.

The genes are TRBV24-1 and TRBJ1-1; a possible D gene is TRBD1 (6 bases). Trimming cost V 7 bases and J 5 bases, with 16 bases left between them. From germline, CDR1 is KGHDR and CDR2 SFDVKD. The CDR3 contains 14 residues. The CDR3 DNA reads TGTGCCACCAGGGGCCCAGGGGCGCATACTGAAGCTTTCTTT. It codes for CATRGPGAHTEAFF.

The J gene is TRBJ1-2, the V gene TRBV7-9; 8 bases are shared with TRBD1. Germline V gene data show CDR1 as SEHNR and CDR2 as FQNEAQ (reference sequence). Unmatched junction bases numbered 13, after V lost 7 bases and J lost 0 bases. This CDR3 spans 17 amino acids. The CDR3 sequence is CASILYGTDRANYGYTF. The CDR3 nucleotides are TGTGCCAGCATCCTGTACGGGACGGACAGGGCTAACTATGGCTACACCTTC.

This sequence joins TRBV9 and TRBJ1-1, with D unresolved. Trimming pared 4 bases from V and 1 base from J, leaving 11 bases between. The CDR3 covers 14 residues. CDR1 is SGDLS, CDR2 YYNGEE, per germline. CDR3 amino acids: CASSKRHRNTEAFF. The CDR3 coding sequence is TGTGCCAGCAGCAAACGACATCGGAACACTGAAGCTTTCTTT.

In its sample, this clone was seen a few times. The J gene is TRBJ2-7, the V gene TRBV6-2 or TRBV6-3; D perhaps matches TRBD2 (5 bases). CDR1 is MNHEY and CDR2 is SVGEGT in the germline V gene. Trimming shortened V by 2 bases and J by 4 bases, and 15 bases separated the two germline ends. The CDR3 consists of 15 residues. The CDR3 here is CASSYPRSGNYEQYF. The CDR3 DNA sequence: TGTGCCAGCAGTTACCCCAGATCGGGAAATTACGAGCAGTACTTC.

The chain joins TRBV10-2 to TRBJ1-1; a weak D match, TRBD1 (5 bases). Trimming left V 7 bases short and J 5 bases short, with 11 bases between. Germline values: CDR1 WSHSY, CDR2 SAAADI. There are 12 residues in the CDR3. The CDR3 loop reads CASIGGGTEAFF. CDR3 nucleotide sequence: TGCGCCAGCATTGGCGGGGGGACTGAAGCTTTCTTT.

The CDR3 coding sequence is TGTGCCAGCAGCCAGGGGACAGCCTTAACTGGCTACACCTTC. Its protein is CASSQGTALTGYTF. The rearrangement joins TRBV3-1 (or the pseudogene TRBV3-2) to TRBJ1-2; 7 nucleotides agree with TRBD1. The V gene's germline CDR1 is LGHDT and CDR2 YNNKEL (reference sequence). CDR3 length equals 14 residues. With V trimmed by 3 bases and J by 7 bases, 8 bases remained unmatched.

The chain is built from TRBV20-1 and TRBJ2-5; 9 positions match TRBD2. Germline-derived CDR1 and CDR2 are DFQATT and SNEGSKA (reference sequence). CDR3 length: 15 residues. V was pared by 3 bases and J by 7 bases, with 12 bases of the junction left unmatched. CDR3 sequence reads: CSASQSGGPRGTQYF. For the CDR3, the DNA is TGCAGTGCTAGTCAGAGCGGGGGGCCGCGTGGGACCCAGTACTTC.

The chain is built from TRBV3-1 (or the pseudogene TRBV3-2) and TRBJ2-5; the D is unclear. Trimming took off 0 bases at V and 5 bases at J, with 13 bases between the two ends. Germline V lookup: CDR1 LGHDT, CDR2 YNNKEL (reference sequence). This CDR3 is 15 amino acids long. The DNA for the CDR3 is TGTGCCAGCAGCCAAGATGGGCAAAGGATCGAGACCCAGTACTTC. Protein sequence: CASSQDGQRIETQYF.

The chain combines TRBV5-5 with TRBJ1-2, with TRBD1 as a possible D gene (5 bases). The V gene's germline CDR1 is SGHKS and CDR2 YYEKEE (reference sequence). The V end was cut by 4 bases, the J end by 4 bases, with 11 bases between. The CDR3 loop spans 13 amino acids. Here the CDR3 DNA reads TGTGCCAGCAGCCTTGACAGCCTCTATGGCTACACCTTC. Translated, it gives CASSLDSLYGYTF.

The CDR3 region is CASSLGPLGSYEQYF. The CDR3 nucleotides are TGTGCCAGCAGCTTGGGACCCTTGGGAAGCTACGAGCAGTACTTC. The V and J genes are TRBV7-2 and TRBJ2-7, with D perhaps assigned TRBD1 or TRBD2 (5 bases each). V dropped 3 bases and J dropped 3 bases, with 15 bases sitting between them. Germline CDR1 SGHTA, CDR2 FQGNSA. The CDR3 has 15 amino acids.

The chain has TRBV11-1 and TRBJ1-2; TRBD1 might be the D (5 bases). This CDR3 comprises 15 residues. From germline, CDR1 is SGHAT and CDR2 FQDESV (reference sequence). Trimming shortened V by 5 bases and J by 2 bases, and 15 bases separated the two germline ends. CDR3 sequence (DNA): TGTGCCAGCAGCCGAGGCCAGGGTGTGAACTATGGCTACACCTTC. Amino acids: CASSRGQGVNYGYTF.

The rearrangement joins TRBV7-2 to TRBJ1-1, with D perhaps matching TRBD1 (5 bases). CDR3 size: 14 residues. The V end lost 5 bases, the J end lost 3 bases, and 13 bases lay between the germline ends. Germline values: CDR1 SGHTA, CDR2 FQGNSA. The CDR3 region has the DNA TGTGCCAGCAGCAAAAGGGGAGGGGACACTGAAGCTTTCTTT. Amino acid sequence: CASSKRGGDTEAFF.

The chain has TRBV6-5 and TRBJ2-5, with 9 bases that match TRBD1. Germline V CDR1 and CDR2: MNHEY, SVGAGI. Trimming took 6 bases from V and 4 from J; bases not matched to a gene: 9. There are 15 residues in the CDR3. The chain's CDR3 is CASRSGQGAAETQYF. DNA for the CDR3: TGTGCCAGCAGGTCGGGACAGGGCGCGGCAGAGACCCAGTACTTC.

This chain connects TRBV7-9 to TRBJ2-1, with D perhaps matching TRBD2 (5 bases). CDR3 length: 16 residues. V was cut by 4 bases and J by 0 bases, with 13 bases left in between. Germline CDR1 reads SEHNR; CDR2 reads FQNEAQ (reference sequence). CDR3 region: CASSSGLGPSYNEQFF. CDR3 nucleotides: TGTGCCAGCAGCTCAGGACTTGGACCCTCCTACAATGAGCAGTTCTTC.